Listed below are T cell receptor beta chains from one sample, sequenced in a study of blood T cells in healthy people across ages. Via MiXCR, TCRdb re-called the 5' RACE reads, giving one row per CDR3 protein. The repertoire includes approximately 800,000 distinct CDR3 sequences, more than 35% of them detected once, and roughly 20% sits in the top ten. The sequenced sample was blood. All receptors derive from a man older than 75 in good health. Both conserved end residues are part of each CDR3. Fields, in order: D gene, J gene, clone size, V gene, CDR3 protein, CDR3 DNA. D genes are given only for firm matches. Clone size is not always given. Where it is, it says once, few, many or a class for expanded clones.

d_gene: NA; j_gene: TRBJ2-1; abundance: NA; v_gene: TRBV4-3; CDR3aa: CASSQDQGSSYNEQFF; CDR3nt: TGCGCCAGCAGCCAAGATCAGGGAAGCTCCTACAATGAGCAGTTCTTC
d_gene: NA; j_gene: TRBJ2-7; abundance: few; v_gene: TRBV20-1; CDR3aa: CSAWLGEQYF; CDR3nt: TGCAGTGCTTGGCTGGGCGAGCAGTACTTC
d_gene: TRBD2; j_gene: TRBJ2-5; abundance: few; v_gene: TRBV12-3/TRBV12-4; CDR3aa: CASRLSGRAGETQYF; CDR3nt: TGTGCCAGCAGGCTTAGCGGGAGGGCCGGGGAGACCCAGTACTTC
d_gene: TRBD1; j_gene: TRBJ2-7; abundance: few; v_gene: TRBV5-1; CDR3aa: CASKLGQGAYEQYF; CDR3nt: TGCGCCAGCAAGCTAGGTCAGGGGGCCTACGAGCAGTACTTC
d_gene: NA; j_gene: TRBJ2-3; abundance: NA; v_gene: TRBV5-4; CDR3aa: CASTFGGRSTDTQYF; CDR3nt: TGTGCCAGCACTTTTGGGGGGCGGAGCACAGATACGCAGTATTTT
d_gene: TRBD2; j_gene: TRBJ2-1; abundance: few; v_gene: TRBV5-1; CDR3aa: CASSAVLAGADNEQFF; CDR3nt: TGCGCCAGCAGCGCCGTGCTAGCGGGAGCTGACAATGAGCAGTTCTTC
d_gene: NA; j_gene: TRBJ1-4; abundance: few; v_gene: TRBV20-1; CDR3aa: CSARDQGGGNEKLFF; CDR3nt: TGCAGTGCTAGAGATCAAGGAGGGGGTAATGAAAAACTGTTTTTT
d_gene: NA; j_gene: TRBJ2-7; abundance: many; v_gene: TRBV29-1; CDR3aa: CSVASQTQPYEQYF; CDR3nt: TGCAGCGTTGCATCCCAAACCCAGCCCTACGAGCAGTACTTC
d_gene: TRBD1; j_gene: TRBJ2-1; abundance: NA; v_gene: TRBV20-1; CDR3aa: CSAVTGASEQFF; CDR3nt: TGCAGTGCCGTAACAGGGGCCAGCGAGCAGTTCTTC
d_gene: NA; j_gene: TRBJ2-5; abundance: NA; v_gene: TRBV5-1; CDR3aa: CASTTRDKQYF; CDR3nt: TGCGCCAGCACCACCAGGGACAAGCAGTACTTC
d_gene: NA; j_gene: TRBJ2-7; abundance: NA; v_gene: TRBV18; CDR3aa: CASTTPLGAVYNEQYF; CDR3nt: TGTGCCAGCACGACACCGCTAGGGGCCGTCTACAATGAGCAGTACTTC
d_gene: TRBD2; j_gene: TRBJ2-7; abundance: NA; v_gene: TRBV29-1; CDR3aa: CSAGTSGFSYEQYF; CDR3nt: TGCAGCGCGGGGACTAGCGGTTTTTCCTACGAGCAGTACTTC
d_gene: NA; j_gene: TRBJ2-1; abundance: many; v_gene: TRBV12-3/TRBV12-4; CDR3aa: CASRFPITRQPLYNEQFF; CDR3nt: TGTGCCAGCAGGTTTCCCATTACCAGACAGCCTCTCTACAATGAGCAGTTCTTC
d_gene: TRBD1; j_gene: TRBJ2-2; abundance: few; v_gene: TRBV25-1; CDR3aa: CATHPPGGSNTGELFF; CDR3nt: TGTGCCACCCACCCTCCAGGGGGCTCAAACACCGGGGAGCTGTTTTTT
d_gene: NA; j_gene: TRBJ2-5; abundance: NA; v_gene: TRBV4-3; CDR3aa: CASSYAAGGVQETQYF; CDR3nt: TGCGCCAGCAGCTATGCGGCAGGGGGGGTGCAAGAGACCCAGTACTTC
d_gene: NA; j_gene: TRBJ2-7; abundance: NA; v_gene: TRBV6-6; CDR3aa: CTSSYSGTGLGYEQYF; CDR3nt: TGTACCAGTAGTTACTCGGGGACGGGACTGGGGTACGAGCAGTACTTC
d_gene: NA; j_gene: TRBJ2-1; abundance: few; v_gene: TRBV20-1; CDR3aa: CSARELSGWSYNEQFF; CDR3nt: TGCAGTGCTAGAGAATTGAGCGGGTGGAGTTACAATGAGCAGTTCTTC
d_gene: NA; j_gene: TRBJ2-2; abundance: few; v_gene: TRBV3-1; CDR3aa: CASSQDERRGVVTGELFF; CDR3nt: TGTGCCAGCAGCCAAGATGAAAGGAGGGGAGTGGTCACCGGGGAGCTGTTTTTT
d_gene: TRBD1; j_gene: TRBJ2-7; abundance: NA; v_gene: TRBV4-3; CDR3aa: CASSLFDRGGYEQYF; CDR3nt: TGCGCCAGCAGCCTTTTCGACAGGGGAGGCTACGAGCAGTACTTC
d_gene: NA; j_gene: TRBJ2-1; abundance: few; v_gene: TRBV7-2; CDR3aa: CATNLRGPGEQFF; CDR3nt: TGTGCAACGAACCTCAGGGGTCCGGGCGAGCAGTTCTTC
d_gene: NA; j_gene: TRBJ2-5; abundance: NA; v_gene: TRBV29-1; CDR3aa: CSVESEGLLETQYF; CDR3nt: TGCAGCGTTGAGTCGGAGGGTTTACTAGAGACCCAGTACTTC
d_gene: NA; j_gene: TRBJ2-5; abundance: few; v_gene: TRBV7-8; CDR3aa: CASALARQETQYF; CDR3nt: TGTGCCAGCGCTCTAGCGCGACAAGAGACCCAGTACTTC
d_gene: NA; j_gene: TRBJ2-1; abundance: NA; v_gene: TRBV20-1; CDR3aa: CSARVIRYNEQFF; CDR3nt: TGCAGTGCTAGAGTGATACGTTACAATGAGCAGTTCTTC
d_gene: NA; j_gene: TRBJ2-3; abundance: few; v_gene: TRBV21-1; CDR3aa: CASSPAGVGVRGRTDTQYF; CDR3nt: TGTGCCAGCAGCCCCGCGGGGGTCGGGGTGCGAGGTAGGACAGATACGCAGTATTTT
d_gene: TRBD1; j_gene: TRBJ1-4; abundance: few; v_gene: TRBV7-2; CDR3aa: CASSPGQGGGEKLFF; CDR3nt: TGTGCCAGCAGCCCCGGACAGGGGGGAGGTGAAAAACTGTTTTTT
d_gene: TRBD2; j_gene: TRBJ2-5; abundance: many; v_gene: TRBV12-3/TRBV12-4; CDR3aa: CASSSSGLAGVLETQYF; CDR3nt: TGTGCCAGCAGTTCATCTGGACTAGCGGGAGTCTTAGAGACCCAGTACTTC
d_gene: NA; j_gene: TRBJ2-3; abundance: NA; v_gene: TRBV10-1; CDR3aa: CASRIIGKGGRPESSTDTQYF; CDR3nt: TGCGCCAGCAGGATTATCGGGAAAGGAGGGAGGCCGGAGTCTAGCACAGATACGCAGTATTTT
d_gene: NA; j_gene: TRBJ2-1; abundance: many; v_gene: TRBV29-1; CDR3aa: CSVGESDYNEQFF; CDR3nt: TGCAGCGTTGGAGAGTCAGACTACAATGAGCAGTTCTTC
d_gene: NA; j_gene: TRBJ2-6; abundance: NA; v_gene: TRBV28; CDR3aa: CASSLSGTGVNVLTF; CDR3nt: TGTGCCAGCAGTTTATCCGGGACTGGGGTCAACGTCCTGACTTTC
d_gene: TRBD1; j_gene: TRBJ2-7; abundance: NA; v_gene: TRBV20-1; CDR3aa: CSATPPDRMTYEQYF; CDR3nt: TGCAGTGCCACCCCCCCGGACAGGATGACCTACGAGCAGTACTTC
d_gene: TRBD1; j_gene: TRBJ2-3; abundance: NA; v_gene: TRBV10-3; CDR3aa: CAISLQGRSTDTQYF; CDR3nt: TGTGCCATCAGTTTACAGGGGCGAAGCACAGATACGCAGTATTTT
d_gene: NA; j_gene: TRBJ2-7; abundance: NA; v_gene: TRBV5-1; CDR3aa: CASSLEGRNSYNEQYF; CDR3nt: TGCGCCAGCAGCTTGGAGGGGCGAAACTCCTACAATGAGCAGTACTTC
d_gene: TRBD2; j_gene: TRBJ2-1; abundance: NA; v_gene: TRBV11-2; CDR3aa: CASSSHWEGEQFF; CDR3nt: TGTGCCAGCAGCTCCCACTGGGAGGGTGAGCAGTTCTTC
d_gene: TRBD2; j_gene: TRBJ2-1; abundance: NA; v_gene: TRBV7-9; CDR3aa: CASSSLADNEQFF; CDR3nt: TGTGCCAGCAGCTCCCTAGCGGACAATGAGCAGTTCTTC
d_gene: NA; j_gene: TRBJ1-5; abundance: NA; v_gene: TRBV10-3; CDR3aa: CAISESGAGGGNQPQHF; CDR3nt: TGTGCCATCAGTGAGTCGGGGGCAGGAGGGGGGAATCAGCCCCAGCATTTT
d_gene: NA; j_gene: TRBJ1-1; abundance: NA; v_gene: TRBV25-1; CDR3aa: CASSEWATEGEAFF; CDR3nt: TGTGCCAGCAGTGAATGGGCAACAGAGGGTGAAGCTTTCTTT
d_gene: NA; j_gene: TRBJ1-6; abundance: NA; v_gene: TRBV5-5; CDR3aa: CASSLSSAAGHSPLHF; CDR3nt: TGTGCCAGCAGCTTGAGCTCGGCGGCAGGCCATTCACCCCTCCACTTT
d_gene: NA; j_gene: TRBJ1-1; abundance: once; v_gene: TRBV30; CDR3aa: CARSSGRPEAFF; CDR3nt: TGTGCCCGGAGTTCCGGGAGGCCTGAAGCTTTCTTT